One and the same sample provided the 24 T cell receptor beta chains below, sequenced in a study of T cells after yellow fever vaccination. TCRdb reprocessed the 5' RACE reads via MiXCR and lists one record per CDR3 protein. The sample lists roughly 190,000 distinct CDR3 sequences, 9.5% to 11% seen once, with about 38% in the top ten. The material sequenced was CD8+ T cells sorted from PBMCs, taken 15 days after the yellow fever booster vaccination. These receptors all come from a man aged 18 to 29 who received the YFV17D yellow fever vaccine.

This clonotype has a count of ten or more. The rearrangement joins TRBV7-9 to TRBJ2-1; TRBD2 is a possible D gene (5 bases). Germline V lookup: CDR1 SEHNR, CDR2 FQNEAQ (reference sequence). The CDR3 is made up of 14 amino acids. Between the trimmed V and J ends, which lost 4 bases and 5 bases, there was a span of 12 bases. This CDR3 reads CASSWSRGNNEQFF. CDR3 bases: TGTGCCAGCAGCTGGTCCCGAGGGAACAATGAGCAGTTCTTC.

This chain joins TRBV29-1 and TRBJ1-2; a possible D gene is TRBD1 (5 bases). The CDR3 covers 11 residues. The germline V and J ends were trimmed by 4 bases and 5 bases, with 8 bases remaining between them. Germline-derived CDR1 and CDR2 are SQVTM and ANQGSEA. The CDR3 spells CSVVRAYGYTF. The DNA of the CDR3 is TGCAGCGTTGTCAGGGCATATGGCTACACCTTC.

The chain has TRBV6-2 or TRBV6-3 and TRBJ1-1, with D possibly matching TRBD1 (5 bases). The CDR3 runs to 15 residues. V lost 7 bases, J lost 3 bases, and 18 bases lay in between. The V gene's germline CDR1 is MNHEY and CDR2 SVGEGT. This CDR3 reads CASTPGGTVDTEAFF. Written as DNA, the CDR3 is TGTGCCAGCACCCCCGGGGGGACGGTGGACACTGAAGCTTTCTTT.

The chain joins TRBV3-1 to TRBJ1-4; D is ambiguous. V shed 0 bases and J shed 7 bases, with 15 bases lying between them. This CDR3 is built from 16 residues. Looked up from germline, CDR1 is LGHDT and CDR2 is YNNKEL (reference sequence). CDR3 sequence reads: CASSQEETVTGEKLFF. In nucleotides, the CDR3 is TGTGCCAGCAGCCAAGAAGAGACCGTCACTGGTGAAAAACTGTTTTTT. The entire variable domain, with the rest obtained from reference TRBV3-1 and TRBJ1-4, is as follows: DTAVSQTPKYLVTQMGNDKSIKCEQNLGHDTMYWYKQDSKKFLKIMFSYNNKELIINETVPNRFSPKSPDKAHLNLHINSLELGDSAVYFCASSQEETVTGEKLFFGSGTQLSVL.

This clonotype appeared many times. The rearrangement joins TRBV7-3 to TRBJ2-1; tentative D call: TRBD1 (7 bases). The CDR3 runs 14 residues. The germline CDR1 and CDR2 sequences are SGHTA and FQGTGA. The V end lost 8 bases, the J end lost 1 base, and 12 bases lay between the germline ends. The CDR3 is CASSAGGSYNEQFF. The DNA for the CDR3 is TGTGCCAGCTCCGCAGGGGGGTCCTACAATGAGCAGTTCTTC.

This clonotype occurred a few times. The rearrangement uses TRBV24-1 and TRBJ2-7; D unresolved. CDR3 length: 15 amino acids. Germline V lookup: CDR1 KGHDR, CDR2 SFDVKD. Trimming took off 7 bases at V and 4 bases at J, with 19 bases between the two ends. The CDR3 reads CATSGCWSPLYEQYV. The CDR3, as DNA: TGTGCCACCAGCGGGTGTTGGTCCCCCCTATACGAGCAGTACGTC.

This chain joins TRBV10-3 and TRBJ2-2; D is undetermined. Per germline, CDR1 ENHRY and CDR2 SYGVKD. The CDR3 totals 12 residues. Trimming removed 7 bases at V and 3 bases at J, with 6 bases between. The CDR3 loop reads CAIKVDTGELFF. CDR3 bases: TGTGCCATCAAGGTCGACACCGGGGAGCTGTTTTTT.

This chain connects TRBV7-9 to TRBJ1-4; D is uncertain. CDR1 SEHNR and CDR2 FQNEAQ come from the germline V gene (reference sequence). The CDR3 extends over 12 amino acids. V dropped 5 bases and J dropped 7 bases, with 8 bases sitting between them. The CDR3 coding sequence is TGTGCCAGCAGCCAAGGGCGTGAAAAACTGTTTTTT. Amino acid sequence: CASSQGREKLFF.

This clonotype occurred a few times. The J gene is TRBJ2-1, the V gene TRBV9, with 11 bases lining up with TRBD2. Per the germline V gene, CDR1 is SGDLS and CDR2 is YYNGEE. V lost 0 bases and J lost 8; bases outside the gene matches: 4. The CDR3 loop spans 15 amino acids. Here the CDR3 DNA reads TGTGCCAGCAGCGTAGATAGCGGGGGGGCCTATGAGCAGTTCTTC. Protein sequence: CASSVDSGGAYEQFF.

The gene calls are TRBV5-1 and TRBJ2-2, with 7 nucleotides matching TRBD2. This CDR3 region has 14 residues. Germline assignment: CDR1 SGHRS and CDR2 YFSETQ. The J segment lost 7 bases and the V segment lost 1 base, leaving 4 bases of the junction unmatched. CDR3: CASSLTGRSGELFF. The CDR3 nucleotides read TGCGCCAGCAGCTTGACCGGGAGGAGCGGGGAGCTGTTTTTT.

The J gene is TRBJ2-5, the V gene TRBV28, with TRBD2 matching over 13 bases. Trimming at V came to 6 bases and at J to 5 bases, leaving 12 bases not matched to a gene. Germline assignment: CDR1 MDHEN and CDR2 SYDVKM. The CDR3 consists of 17 residues. The CDR3 sequence is CASSSGLAGLYGETQYF. The CDR3 bases are TGTGCCAGCAGCTCGGGACTAGCGGGGCTATACGGGGAGACCCAGTACTTC.

This clonotype has just a few counts. This sequence joins TRBV4-3 and TRBJ2-7, with 8 bases aligning to TRBD1. CDR1 and CDR2 (germline): LGHNA, YSLEER. With V trimmed by 0 bases and J by 3 bases, 7 bases remained unmatched. This CDR3 has 16 amino acids. For the CDR3, the DNA is TGCGCCAGCAGCCAAGATTGGCAGGGGGCCTACTACGAGCAGTACTTC. This translates into CASSQDWQGAYYEQYF.

This clonotype was picked up a small number of times. The gene calls are TRBV9 and TRBJ2-5; D unclear. The V end lost 4 bases, the J end lost 0 bases, and 7 bases lay between the germline ends. This CDR3 is built from 13 residues. The germline CDR1 and CDR2 sequences are SGDLS and YYNGEE. CDR3 sequence reads: CASSPPNQETQYF. The CDR3 bases are TGTGCCAGCAGCCCGCCGAACCAAGAGACCCAGTACTTC.

This clonotype was counted many times. V is TRBV4-2 and J is TRBJ2-5, with TRBD2 identical over 8 bases. Germline CDR1 and CDR2: LGHNA and YNFKEQ. CDR3 length: 17 residues. Trimming at V came to 0 bases and at J to 5 bases, leaving 11 bases not matched to a gene. The CDR3 reads CASSQDDIGRGEETQYF. In DNA form, the CDR3 reads TGTGCCAGCAGCCAAGATGATATAGGGCGGGGGGAGGAGACCCAGTACTTC.

This clonotype was detected a few times. The chain recombines TRBV4-1 with TRBJ2-1, with 8 positions matching TRBD2. The CDR3 covers 16 residues. Per germline, CDR1 MGHRA and CDR2 YSYEKL. Unmatched junction bases numbered 10, after V lost 0 bases and J lost 9 bases. CDR3 in DNA: TGCGCCAGCAGCCAAGAGGTTCGGGGGGGCCGTAGTGAGCAGTTCTTC. It yields the protein CASSQEVRGGRSEQFF.

This clonotype was found a few times. The V and J genes are TRBV11-2 and TRBJ2-1, with a tentative D call TRBD1 (6 bases). Germline V gives CDR1 SGHAT, CDR2 FQNNGV. Between the trimmed V and J ends, which lost 2 bases and 7 bases, there was a span of 15 bases. The CDR3 has 15 amino acids. This chain's CDR3 is CASSLFRGARNEQFF. The CDR3 bases are TGTGCCAGCAGCTTATTCAGGGGCGCGAGAAATGAGCAGTTCTTC. The variable domain in full, completed from reference TRBV11-2 and TRBJ2-1, reads EAGVAQSPRYKIIEKRQSVAFWCNPISGHATLYWYQQILGQGPKLLIQFQNNGVVDDSQLPKDRFSAERLKGVDSTLKIQPAKLEDSAVYLCASSLFRGARNEQFFGPGTRLTVL.

The chain couples TRBV6-1 to TRBJ2-1; 8 bases fit TRBD2. After removal of 5 bases from V and 5 bases from J, the junction contained 5 bases not matched to a gene. The germline V gene has CDR1 MNHNS and CDR2 SASEGT. The CDR3 spans 14 residues. As DNA, the CDR3 is TGTGCCAGCAGTCAGCGGGGGCAGCACAATGAGCAGTTCTTC. This translates into CASSQRGQHNEQFF.

Many counts were recorded for this clonotype. This chain links TRBV7-8 with TRBJ2-7; no reliable D call. V was pared by 2 bases and J by 2 bases, with 4 bases between. Germline CDR1 is SGHVS and CDR2 is FQNEAQ. The CDR3 totals 12 residues. The CDR3: CASSLPPYEQYF. Written as DNA, the CDR3 is TGTGCCAGCAGCTTACCACCCTACGAGCAGTACTTC.

The sample holds a few counts of this clonotype. The chain is built from TRBV4-1 and TRBJ1-2; no clear D gene. Deletions cut 2 bases from V and 5 bases from J, with 6 bases between. The length of the CDR3 is 12 residues. Germline V lookup: CDR1 MGHRA, CDR2 YSYEKL. The CDR3 DNA is TGCGCCAGCAGCCAAACGGGGTATGGCTACACCTTC. It encodes CASSQTGYGYTF.

The V gene is TRBV7-9, the J gene TRBJ1-1; possibly TRBD1 for D (5 bases). The CDR3 has 15 residues. CDR1 and CDR2 (germline): SEHNR, FQNEAQ (reference sequence). V shed 6 bases and J shed 0 bases, with 14 bases lying between them. The CDR3 loop is CASSFRDGMNTEAFF. CDR3 sequence (DNA): TGTGCCAGCAGTTTTCGGGACGGGATGAACACTGAAGCTTTCTTT.

This clonotype showed up many times. The rearrangement joins TRBV27 to TRBJ2-3, with D hard to call. The CDR3 extends over 14 amino acids. Trimming removed 2 bases from V and 0 bases from J, with 6 bases in between. CDR1 is MNHEY and CDR2 is SMNVEV in the germline V gene (reference sequence). The CDR3 region has the DNA TGTGCCAGCAGTTTAAGCCAGAGCACAGATACGCAGTATTTT. It codes for CASSLSQSTDTQYF.

The chain has TRBV24-1 and TRBJ2-1; D remains unclear. V lost 1 base, J lost 7 bases, and 4 bases lay in between. CDR1 and CDR2 from the germline V gene are KGHDR and SFDVKD. The CDR3 sequence is 12 residues long. The CDR3 DNA reads TGTGCCACCAGTGATTTTCTGAATGAGCAGTTCTTC. Translation gives CATSDFLNEQFF.

This clonotype was detected a few times. The genes are TRBV5-6 and TRBJ2-7, with TRBD1 matching 9 bases. CDR1 and CDR2 (germline): SGHDT, YYEEEE. The CDR3 covers 18 residues. J lost 3 bases, V lost 3 bases, and 16 bases had no gene match. CDR3 sequence: CASSSYTAGTGFIYEQYF. DNA of the CDR3: TGTGCCAGCAGCTCTTACACCGCCGGGACAGGGTTCATCTACGAGCAGTACTTC.

This clonotype has a count of ten or more. V is TRBV19 and J is TRBJ2-5; 9 nucleotides match TRBD2. This CDR3 region has 16 residues. CDR1 is LNHDA and CDR2 is SQIVND in the germline V gene (reference sequence). Unmatched junction bases numbered 10, after V lost 3 bases and J lost 5 bases. CDR3 sequence reads: CASSIRSGGPWETQYF. For the CDR3, the DNA is TGTGCCAGTAGTATCCGGAGCGGGGGGCCGTGGGAGACCCAGTACTTC. Using reference TRBV19 and TRBJ2-5 for the parts outside the CDR3, the full variable domain is DGGITQSPKYLFRKEGQNVTLSCEQNLNHDAMYWYRQDPGQGLRLIYYSQIVNDFQKGDIAEGYSVSREKKESFPLTVTSAQKNPTAFYLCASSIRSGGPWETQYFGPGTRLLVL.